This T cell receptor beta chain is from a study of cytomegalovirus exposure and HLA in healthy donors. CDR3 length: 16 amino acids. Trimming cost V 4 bases and J 0 bases, with 15 bases left between them. From germline, CDR1 is SGDLS and CDR2 YYNGEE. Findings and caveats of the study: It was assumed in the presence/absence analyses that sequencing depth was roughly uniform across donors. Most likely, a cluster of highly shared sequence variants arose as a sequencing artifact. The only immune exposure information that was available was CMV serostatus. Listed as cytomegalovirus-associated were over 150 TCR beta chains.

On this clone itself: The antigen is unknown.

The primer mix had 60 Vbeta and 13 Jbeta primers. Assay: immunoSEQ multiplex PCR; the TCRdb copy retains only in-frame clones and omits some. The sample yields over 150,000 clones, almost 80% seen once. The sequence was collected from a woman under 30 in good health and CMV-seronegative. The sequenced sample consisted of PBMCs. This chain uses TRBV9 with TRBJ2-3; a possible D gene is TRBD2 (5 bases). The CDR3 DNA sequence: TGTGCCAGCAGCCATAAGAGGGATGTCAGCACAGATACGCAGTATTTT. Its protein is CASSHKRDVSTDTQYF.